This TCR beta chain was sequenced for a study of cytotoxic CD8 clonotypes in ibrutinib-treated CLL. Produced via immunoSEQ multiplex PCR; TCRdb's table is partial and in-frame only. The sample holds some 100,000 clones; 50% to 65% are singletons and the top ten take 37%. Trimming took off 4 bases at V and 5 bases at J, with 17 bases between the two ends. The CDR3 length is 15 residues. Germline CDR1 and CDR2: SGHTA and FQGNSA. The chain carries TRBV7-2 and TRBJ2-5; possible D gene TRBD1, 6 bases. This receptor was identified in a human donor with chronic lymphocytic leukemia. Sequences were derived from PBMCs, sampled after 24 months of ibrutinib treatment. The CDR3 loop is CASSSRGPTGETQYF. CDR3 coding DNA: TGTGCCAGCAGCTCCAGGGGCCCAACCGGGGAGACCCAGTACTTC.